This passage covers 7 T cell receptor beta chains from one sample sequenced in a study of control samples from healthy donors and cancer patients. Only in-frame clones appear in the TCRdb table, and some are missing; sequencing was by immunoSEQ multiplex PCR. This table has about 130,000 clones, 80% to 95% appearing once. The source material was blood. All receptors derive from a man aged 35-49 years in good health.

The V gene is TRBV5-1, the J gene TRBJ1-3; the D is unclear. Germline V gene data show CDR1 as SGHRS and CDR2 as YFSETQ. This CDR3 is built from 17 residues. Trimming pared 0 bases from V and 4 bases from J, leaving 17 bases between. The CDR3 protein is CASSLVVGNSVGNTIYF. Here the CDR3 DNA reads TGCGCCAGCAGCTTGGTTGTGGGGAATTCAGTAGGAAACACCATATATTTT. Based on the CDR3 plus reference TRBV5-1 and TRBJ1-3, the full variable domain is KAGVTQTPRYLIKTRGQQVTLSCSPISGHRSVSWYQQTPGQGLQFLFEYFSETQRNKGNFPGRFSGRQFSNSRSEMNVSTLELGDSALYLCASSLVVGNSVGNTIYFGEGSWLTVV.

The chain joins TRBV11-2 to TRBJ2-7; TRBD1 matches 12 bases. This CDR3 comprises 15 residues. CDR1 and CDR2 from the germline V gene are SGHAT and FQNNGV. J gave up 2 bases and V 5 bases, and 4 bases lay outside the gene matches. The CDR3 DNA reads as TGTGCCAGCAGCCTGGGACAGGGGGCCACCTACGAGCAGTACTTC. It codes for CASSLGQGATYEQYF.

The chain recombines TRBV19 with TRBJ1-5; perhaps TRBD1 as D (5 bases). Trimming took off 4 bases at V and 9 bases at J, with 10 bases between the two ends. The CDR3 length is 12 residues. Germline V gives CDR1 LNHDA, CDR2 SQIVND (reference sequence). The CDR3 region is CASSTRRGPQHF. The DNA for the CDR3 is TGTGCCAGTAGTACCCGAAGGGGGCCCCAGCATTTT.

The chain uses TRBV14 and TRBJ1-1, with TRBD1 identical over 7 bases. This CDR3 is 16 amino acids long. Germline CDR1 is SGHDN and CDR2 is FVKESK. Trimming at V came to 4 bases and at J to 1 base, leaving 9 bases not matched to a gene. The DNA for the CDR3 is TGTGCCAGCAGCCCCTCTGGACGACAGGGGAACACTGAAGCTTTCTTT. Translation: CASSPSGRQGNTEAFF.

The chain recombines TRBV6-5 with TRBJ1-3; D remains unclear. V was trimmed by 7 bases and J by 3 bases, leaving 16 bases between them. The CDR3 is 15 residues long. The V gene's germline CDR1 is MNHEY and CDR2 SVGAGI. For the CDR3, the DNA is TGTGCCAGCACCGCGACGGGAGGCGGTGGAAACACCATATATTTT. Its translation: CASTATGGGGNTIYF.

The chain joins TRBV5-1 to TRBJ2-5; 13 bases match TRBD2. Per germline, CDR1 SGHRS and CDR2 YFSETQ. This CDR3 region has 16 residues. Trimming at V came to 4 bases and at J to 1 base, leaving 4 bases not matched to a gene. The CDR3 nucleotides are TGCGCCAGCAGCCCCGGACTAGCGGGGGCCCAAGAGACCCAGTACTTC. Translated: CASSPGLAGAQETQYF. Full variable domain (remainder filled in from reference TRBV5-1 and TRBJ2-5): KAGVTQTPRYLIKTRGQQVTLSCSPISGHRSVSWYQQTPGQGLQFLFEYFSETQRNKGNFPGRFSGRQFSNSRSEMNVSTLELGDSALYLCASSPGLAGAQETQYFGPGTRLLVL.

This chain links TRBV7-2 with TRBJ2-3; 9 bases match TRBD2. The CDR3 contains 14 residues. Germline V lookup: CDR1 SGHTA, CDR2 FQGNSA. After removal of 6 bases from V and 1 base from J, the junction contained 2 bases not matched to a gene. Here the CDR3 DNA reads TGTGCCAGCAGGTGGACTAGCGGCACAGATACGCAGTATTTT. Translating it yields CASRWTSGTDTQYF.